The 6 T cell receptor beta chains presented below share a single source sample, sequenced in a study of blood T cell repertoires in COVID-19. The assay was immunoSEQ multiplex PCR, and TCRdb's table has in-frame clones only and misses some. The table shows more than 95,000 clones, with approximately 82% occurring only once. The sequencing sample was made of peripheral blood. The receptors originated from a man aged 65 to 85 with active or convalescent COVID-19.

A single count supports this clone. The chain couples TRBV28 to TRBJ1-1; 8 bases agree with TRBD1. Germline trimming cut 5 bases from V and 1 base from J; bases unmatched to any gene: 6. Germline V gene data show CDR1 as MDHEN and CDR2 as SYDVKM. The CDR3 is made up of 15 amino acids. The CDR3: CASSRSDRENTEAFF. The CDR3 nucleotides read TGTGCCAGCAGTCGGTCGGACAGGGAGAACACTGAAGCTTTCTTT.

J is TRBJ1-1 and V is TRBV28; 10 bases fit TRBD1. V was clipped by 2 bases and J by 4 bases; unmatched bases: 10. Germline lookup yields CDR1 MDHEN and CDR2 SYDVKM. The CDR3 contains 17 residues. The CDR3 here is CASSLMTGGAMGTEAFF. CDR3 in DNA: TGTGCCAGCAGTTTAATGACAGGGGGCGCAATGGGCACTGAAGCTTTCTTT.

The rearrangement joins TRBV6-5 to TRBJ1-1; 8 positions agree with TRBD1. Trimming removed 5 bases from V and 3 bases from J; junction bases left unmatched: 5. Germline V gene lookup returns CDR1 MNHEY and CDR2 SVGAGI. CDR3 length equals 14 residues. CDR3 in amino acids: CASSPDRGYTEAFF. CDR3 DNA sequence: TGTGCCAGCAGTCCTGACAGGGGTTACACTGAAGCTTTCTTT.

This sequence joins TRBV18 and TRBJ1-1; D not certain. Trimming shortened V by 6 bases and J by 1 base, and 9 bases separated the two germline ends. Germline lookup yields CDR1 KGHSH and CDR2 LQKENI. The CDR3 is 13 residues long. CDR3: CASSYKENTEAFF. DNA for the CDR3: TGTGCCAGCTCCTATAAAGAGAACACTGAAGCTTTCTTT.

The chain employs TRBV24-1 and TRBJ1-2; D not resolved. Germline CDR1 and CDR2: KGHDR and SFDVKD. The V and J ends lost 7 bases and 7 bases respectively, with 12 bases between them. CDR3 length equals 12 residues. This CDR3 is CATSDSVSGYTF. The CDR3 DNA is TGTGCCACCAGCGACTCAGTGAGTGGCTACACCTTC.

The rearrangement uses TRBV13 and TRBJ2-1; D may be TRBD2 (5 bases). The length of the CDR3 is 17 residues. Germline-derived CDR1 and CDR2 are PRHDT and FYEKMQ (reference sequence). Trimming removed 0 bases at V and 5 bases at J, with 17 bases between. This chain's CDR3 is CASSLGKWRPANNEQFF. The CDR3 nucleotides are TGTGCCAGCAGCTTAGGCAAATGGAGGCCGGCGAACAATGAGCAGTTCTTC.